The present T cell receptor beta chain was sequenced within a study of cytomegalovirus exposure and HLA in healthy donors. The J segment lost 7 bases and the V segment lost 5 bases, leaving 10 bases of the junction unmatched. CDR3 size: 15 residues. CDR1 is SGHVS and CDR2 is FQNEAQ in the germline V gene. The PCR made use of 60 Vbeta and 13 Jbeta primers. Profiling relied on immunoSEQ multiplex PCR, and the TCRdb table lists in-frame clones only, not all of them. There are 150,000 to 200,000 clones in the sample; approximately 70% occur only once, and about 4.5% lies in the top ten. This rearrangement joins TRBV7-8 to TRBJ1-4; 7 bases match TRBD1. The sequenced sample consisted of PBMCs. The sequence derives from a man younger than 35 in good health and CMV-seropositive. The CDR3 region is CASSTDRARSEKLFF. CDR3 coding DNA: TGTGCCAGCAGCACCGACAGGGCCCGAAGTGAAAAACTGTTTTTT.